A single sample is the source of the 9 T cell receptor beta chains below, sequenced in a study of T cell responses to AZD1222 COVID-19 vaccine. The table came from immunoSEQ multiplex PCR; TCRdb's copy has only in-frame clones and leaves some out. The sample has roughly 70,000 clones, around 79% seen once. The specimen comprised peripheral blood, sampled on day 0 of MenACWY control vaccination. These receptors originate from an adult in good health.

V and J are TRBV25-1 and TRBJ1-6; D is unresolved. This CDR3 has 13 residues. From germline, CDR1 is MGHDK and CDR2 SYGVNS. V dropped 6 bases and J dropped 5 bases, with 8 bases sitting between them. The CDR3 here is CASRGLNNSPLHF. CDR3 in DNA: TGTGCCAGCAGGGGGTTAAATAATTCACCCCTCCACTTT. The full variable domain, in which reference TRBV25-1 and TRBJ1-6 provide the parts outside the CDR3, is EADIYQTPRYLVIGTGKKITLECSQTMGHDKMYWYQQDPGMELHLIHYSYGVNSTEKGDLSSESTVSRIRTEHFPLTLESARPSHTSQYLCASRGLNNSPLHFGNGTRLTVT.

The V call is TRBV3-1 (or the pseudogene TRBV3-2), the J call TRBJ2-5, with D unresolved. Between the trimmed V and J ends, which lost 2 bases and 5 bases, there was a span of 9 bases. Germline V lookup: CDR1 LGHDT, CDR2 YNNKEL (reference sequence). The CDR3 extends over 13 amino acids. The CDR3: CASSQLLGETQYF. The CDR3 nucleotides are TGTGCCAGCAGCCAACTTCTGGGGGAGACCCAGTACTTC.

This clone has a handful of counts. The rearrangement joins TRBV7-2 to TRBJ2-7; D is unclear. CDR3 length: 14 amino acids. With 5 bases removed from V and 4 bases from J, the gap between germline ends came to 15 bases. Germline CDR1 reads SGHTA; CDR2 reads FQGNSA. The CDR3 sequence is CASSPALGWYEQYF. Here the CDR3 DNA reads TGTGCCAGCAGCCCCGCTTTGGGTTGGTACGAGCAGTACTTC.

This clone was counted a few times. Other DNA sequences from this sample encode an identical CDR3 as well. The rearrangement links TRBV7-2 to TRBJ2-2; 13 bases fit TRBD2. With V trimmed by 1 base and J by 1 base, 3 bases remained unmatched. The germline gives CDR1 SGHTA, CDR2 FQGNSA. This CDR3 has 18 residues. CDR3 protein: CASSLGLAGGRNTGELFF. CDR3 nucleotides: TGTGCCAGCAGCTTAGGACTAGCGGGGGGCCGGAACACCGGGGAGCTGTTTTTT.

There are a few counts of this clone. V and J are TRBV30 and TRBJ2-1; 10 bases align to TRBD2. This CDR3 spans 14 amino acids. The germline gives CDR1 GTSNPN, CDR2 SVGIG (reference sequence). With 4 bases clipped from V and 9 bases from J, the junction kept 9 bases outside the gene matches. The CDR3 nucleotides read TGTGCCTGGAACACCGGGACTAGCGTTGGTGAGCAGTTCTTC. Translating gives CAWNTGTSVGEQFF.

The CDR3 protein is CASSLSRDNSPLHF. CDR3 DNA: TGTGCCAGCAGTTTAAGCAGGGACAATTCACCCCTCCACTTT. This chain uses TRBV27 with TRBJ1-6, with D maybe TRBD1 (5 bases). Trimming stripped 2 bases from V and 7 bases from J, with 9 bases between. The germline V gene has CDR1 MNHEY and CDR2 SMNVEV (reference sequence). CDR3 length: 14 amino acids.

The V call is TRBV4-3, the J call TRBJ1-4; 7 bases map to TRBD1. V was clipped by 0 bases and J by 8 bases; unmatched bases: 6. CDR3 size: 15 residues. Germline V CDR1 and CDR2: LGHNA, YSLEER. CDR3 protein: CASSQERQGNEKLFF. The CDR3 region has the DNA TGCGCCAGCAGCCAAGAGCGACAGGGTAACGAAAAACTGTTTTTT.

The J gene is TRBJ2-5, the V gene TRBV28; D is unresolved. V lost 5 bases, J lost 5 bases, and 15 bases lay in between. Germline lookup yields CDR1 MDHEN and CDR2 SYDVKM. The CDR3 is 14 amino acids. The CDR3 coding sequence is TGTGCCAGCAGTCCCCAAAGGGATGCGGAGACCCAGTACTTC. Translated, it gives CASSPQRDAETQYF.

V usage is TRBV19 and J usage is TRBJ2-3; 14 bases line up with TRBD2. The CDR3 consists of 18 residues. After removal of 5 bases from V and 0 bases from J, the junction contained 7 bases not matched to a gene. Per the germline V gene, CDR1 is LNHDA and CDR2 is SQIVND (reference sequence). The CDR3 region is CASSSRTSGGTSTDTQYF. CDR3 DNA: TGTGCCAGTAGTTCTAGGACTAGCGGGGGGACTAGCACAGATACGCAGTATTTT.